A selection of T cell receptor gamma chains follows, all from one sample in a study of intestinal T cells in coeliac disease. TCRdb re-called the multiplex PCR reads with CATT. The table has around 680 gamma-chain clones, around 60% seen once. Sequences were obtained from a duodenal biopsy. The receptors stem from a human donor who served as a control with a normal duodenal biopsy, not a healthy volunteer. Each CDR3 is given with its conserved first and last residue. Each record gives: V gene, J gene, clone size, CDR3 protein, CDR3 DNA. Clone size is shown for a subset of rows, as once, few, many or a class of expanded clone.

>TRGV2|TRGJ1/TRGJ2|.
CAHLGRQRSEKLF
TGTGCCCACCTGGGACGCCAGAGGAGCGAGAAACTCTTT
>TRGV3|TRGJ1/TRGJ2|once
CADLGREKLF
TGTGCCGACCTGGGACGTGAGAAACTCTTT
>TRGV4|TRGJ1/TRGJ2|.
CATWDVRRKLF
TGTGCCACCTGGGATGTGAGGAGGAAACTCTTT
>TRGV8|TRGJ1/TRGJ2|.
CASNYYKKLF
TGTGCCTCTAATTATTATAAGAAACTCTTT
>TRGV2|TRGJP2|.
CATWDGPEVIGIKTF
TGTGCCACCTGGGACGGGCCGGAAGTGATTGGGATCAAGACGTTT
>TRGV2|TRGJP2|.
CATWDGRVRVIKVKTF
TGTGCCACCTGGGACGGGCGGGTTCGGGTTATTAAGGTCAAGACGTTT
>TRGV2|TRGJ1/TRGJ2|.
CATWDQGDYKKLF
TGTGCCACCTGGGACCAAGGGGATTATAAGAAACTCTTT
>TRGV2|TRGJP2|.
CATLGRGGSIWSSDWIKTF
TGTGCCACCCTGGGACGGGGAGGGAGTATATGGAGTAGTGATTGGATCAAGACGTTT
>TRGV8|TRGJ1/TRGJ2|.
CALNYYKKLF
TGTGCTCTAAATTATTATAAGAAACTCTTT
>TRGV10|TRGJ1/TRGJ2|.
CAAWDCGLF
TGTGCTGCGTGGGATTGTGGGCTCTTT
>TRGV11|TRGJ1/TRGJ2|hyperexpanded
CACWIPHKKLF
TGTGCCTGCTGGATCCCCCATAAGAAACTCTTT
>TRGV4|TRGJP2|.
CATWDGRGYSSDWIKTF
TGTGCCACCTGGGATGGGCGGGGTTATAGTAGTGATTGGATCAAGACGTTT
>TRGV3|TRGJ1/TRGJ2|.
CATWDRLVIKKLF
TGTGCCACCTGGGACAGGCTAGTTATAAAGAAACTCTTT
>TRGV2|TRGJ1/TRGJ2|.
CATGNRSYKKLF
TGTGCCACCGGGAACCGATCATATAAGAAACTCTTT
>TRGV10|TRGJ1/TRGJ2|once
CAGVQAYYKKLF
TGTGCTGGCGTCCAAGCTTATTATAAGAAACTCTTT
>TRGV8|TRGJ1/TRGJ2|.
CATWAFYYKKLF
TGTGCCACCTGGGCCTTCTATTATAAGAAACTCTTT
>TRGV4|TRGJ1/TRGJ2|hyperexpanded
CATWDGLWYKKLF
TGTGCCACCTGGGATGGCCTTTGGTATAAGAAACTCTTT
>TRGV10|TRGJ1/TRGJ2|large
CAASGRAKEKLF
TGTGCTGCGTCTGGAAGGGCCAAAGAGAAACTCTTT
>TRGV2|TRGJ1/TRGJ2|.
CATWDGTRSYKKLF
TGTGCCACCTGGGACGGGACTAGGAGTTATAAGAAACTCTTT
>TRGV2|TRGJ1/TRGJ2|.
CATGTDHIRKLF
TGTGCCACCGGGACCGATCATATAAGAAAACTCTTT
>TRGV10|TRGJP1|.
CAAWDYPPTGWFKIF
TGTGCTGCGTGGGATTATCCCCCCACTGGTTGGTTCAAGATATTT
>TRGV8|TRGJ1/TRGJ2|.
CATWSRTYYKKLF
TGTGCCACCTGGTCCCGCACTTATTATAAGAAACTCTTT
>TRGV8|TRGJ1/TRGJ2|.
CATRGKKLF
TGTGCCACACGTGGAAAGAAACTCTTT
>TRGV8|TRGJP1|hyperexpanded
CATWDTYTTGWFKIF
TGTGCCACCTGGGATACTTATACCACTGGTTGGTTCAAGATATTT
>TRGV10|TRGJP1|.
CAASSLYTTGWFKIF
TGTGCTGCGTCTTCCTTATATACCACTGGTTGGTTCAAGATATTT
>TRGV4|TRGJ1/TRGJ2|.
CATQLLDYYKKLF
TGTGCCACCCAATTGCTAGATTATTATAAGAAACTCTTT
>TRGV4|TRGJP1|.
CATWDVTHHWSWFKIF
TGTGCCACCTGGGACGTGACACACCACTGGAGTTGGTTCAAGATATTT
>TRGV10|TRGJP1|.
CAAWDLYPLVGFKIF
TGTGCTGCGTGGGATTTATATCCCCTGGTTGGGTTCAAGATATTT
>TRGV10|TRGJ1/TRGJ2|.
CARPTYYKKLF
TGTGCGCGTCCAACTTATTATAAGAAACTCTTT
>TRGV2|TRGJ1/TRGJ2|.
CADLGRDIKKLF
TGTGCCGACCTGGGAAGGGATATAAAGAAACTCTTT
>TRGV2|TRGJ1/TRGJ2|few
CATWDGMNYYKKLF
TGTGCCACCTGGGACGGGATGAATTATTATAAGAAACTCTTT
>TRGV2|TRGJP2|.
CATWDGEGVYGVVDWIKTF
TGTGCCACCTGGGACGGGGAGGGAGTATATGGAGTAGTTGATTGGATCAAGACGTTT
>TRGV3|TRGJ1/TRGJ2|few
CAHLGQAAYYKKLF
TGTGCCCACCTGGGACAGGCGGCTTATTATAAGAAACTCTTT
>TRGV8|TRGJP2|.
CATWVPIVSDWIKTF
TGTGCCACCTGGGTACCTATAGTTAGTGATTGGATCAAGACGTTT
>TRGV8|TRGJ1/TRGJ2|.
CATWDRPGDYKKLF
TGTGCCACCTGGGATAGGCCCGGGGATTATAAGAAACTCTTT
>TRGV10|TRGJ1/TRGJ2|.
CAAWGPSPDLYYKKLF
TGTGCTGCGTGGGGACCCTCTCCTGACCTTTATTATAAGAAACTCTTT
>TRGV10|TRGJ1/TRGJ2|.
CAAWGRQLIDYYKKLF
TGTGCTGCGTGGGGAAGACAACTAATCGATTATTATAAGAAACTCTTT
>TRGV10|TRGJ1/TRGJ2|.
CAAWDSFLDYYKKLF
TGTGCTGCGTGGGATTCCTTCCTAGATTATTATAAGAAACTCTTT
>TRGV5|TRGJ1/TRGJ2|large
CATWDSIYYKKLF
TGTGCCACCTGGGACTCAATTTATTATAAGAAACTCTTT
>TRGV2|TRGJ1/TRGJ2|hyperexpanded
CATWGTYKKLF
TGTGCCACCTGGGGTACATATAAGAAACTCTTT
>TRGV8|TRGJ1/TRGJ2|.
CAPGIGGYYKKLF
TGTGCACCTGGGATAGGCGGCTATTATAAGAAACTCTTT